This TCR beta chain came from a study of cytomegalovirus exposure and HLA in healthy donors. Overall study context: Earlier findings included roughly 120 million unique TCR beta sequences obtained from 150 million to 200 million T cells. In terms of ancestry, the Caucasian-associated cluster contained 80% to 90% of the 350 to 450 genotyped donors. Study-wide points: Per a prior analysis, the majority of TCR beta V segments were productive roughly 87% or roughly 30% of the time. Later work found most CMV-associated TCR beta chains apparently HLA-restricted.

The V segment lost 3 bases and the J segment 4 bases; nucleotides outside the gene matches: 6. Germline CDR1 reads SGHDT; CDR2 reads YYEEEE. This CDR3 is built from 15 residues. In the case of this clone: Its target is unknown.

Both 60 Vbeta primers and 13 Jbeta primers went into the PCR. TCRdb's copy holds only in-frame clones and misses some; the assay was immunoSEQ multiplex PCR. The profile shows around 170,000 clones, approximately 71% of them singletons. V is TRBV5-6 and J is TRBJ1-4, with 7 bases identical to TRBD1. The clonotype was recovered from a girl aged 10 to 17 in good health and CMV-seronegative. Sequencing was performed on PBMCs. DNA of the CDR3: TGTGCCAGCAGCTCAATTGGGACAGATAATGAAAAACTGTTTTTT. The encoded protein is CASSSIGTDNEKLFF. Complete variable domain (other parts from reference TRBV5-6 and TRBJ1-4): DAGVTQSPTHLIKTRGQQVTLRCSPKSGHDTVSWYQQALGQGPQFIFQYYEEEERQRGNFPDRFSGHQFPNYSSELNVNALLLGDSALYLCASSSIGTDNEKLFFGSGTQLSVL.